A single sample gave rise to the 3 T cell receptor beta chains below, sequenced in a study of blood T cell repertoires in COVID-19. Clones were read by immunoSEQ multiplex PCR, and TCRdb kept only the in-frame ones, dropping some. The sample shows about 150,000 clones, approximately 84% of them seen only once. The material sequenced was PBMCs or T cells enriched from blood (not recorded which). These receptors all come from a woman aged 50 to 60 with acute COVID-19.

This clone was observed a few times. The genes are TRBV11-2 and TRBJ2-7; TRBD1 matches at 9 bases. There are 14 residues in the CDR3. CDR1 is SGHAT, CDR2 FQNNGV, per germline. After removal of 4 bases from V and 4 bases from J, the junction contained 5 bases not matched to a gene. The CDR3 spells CASSYGTGMYEQYF. Here the CDR3 DNA reads TGTGCCAGCAGCTACGGGACAGGGATGTACGAGCAGTACTTC.

The rearrangement joins TRBV5-4 to TRBJ1-3, with D maybe TRBD1 (5 bases). The CDR3 loop spans 15 amino acids. In germline, CDR1 is SGHNT, CDR2 YYREEE (reference sequence). V was trimmed by 0 bases and J by 2 bases, leaving 9 bases between them. DNA of the CDR3: TGTGCCAGCAGCTTGGAGGCAGGGACTGGAAACACCATATATTTT. It translates to CASSLEAGTGNTIYF. Full variable domain (remainder filled in from reference TRBV5-4 and TRBJ1-3): ETGVTQSPTHLIKTRGQQVTLRCSSQSGHNTVSWYQQALGQGPQFIFQYYREEENGRGNFPPRFSGLQFPNYSSELNVNALELDDSALYLCASSLEAGTGNTIYFGEGSWLTVV.

The gene calls are TRBV5-1 and TRBJ2-3, with D hard to call. Between the trimmed V and J ends, which lost 5 bases and 5 bases, there was a span of 15 bases. CDR3 length: 14 amino acids. Per germline, CDR1 SGHRS and CDR2 YFSETQ. Written as DNA, the CDR3 is TGCGCCAGCAGACGTACACCTTCTGAAGATACGCAGTATTTT. It yields the protein CASRRTPSEDTQYF.